Presented here are 29 T cell receptor beta chains from one specimen sequenced in a study of cytomegalovirus exposure and HLA in healthy donors. Primers for the PCR totalled 60 Vbeta and 13 Jbeta. TCRdb keeps only in-frame clones here, not all; method: immunoSEQ multiplex PCR. The sample has 95,000 to 150,000 clones; 60% to 85% are singletons. Sample: PBMCs. The receptors here all came from a woman in her forties in good health and CMV-seropositive.

The chain carries TRBV10-2 and TRBJ1-4; 9 nucleotides line up with TRBD1. Germline V CDR1 and CDR2: WSHSY, SAAADI. With V trimmed by 0 bases and J by 8 bases, 4 bases remained unmatched. The CDR3 loop spans 15 amino acids. The CDR3 region is CASSESGTGLEKLFF. The DNA of the CDR3 is TGCGCCAGCAGTGAGTCGGGGACAGGGTTAGAAAAACTGTTTTTT.

As for this clone: Other DNA sequences in the same sample also yield this CDR3. The rearrangement joins TRBV30 to TRBJ1-4; tentatively, D is TRBD1 (5 bases). Trimming shortened V by 1 base and J by 7 bases, and 16 bases separated the two germline ends. The CDR3 loop spans 15 amino acids. Germline V gene lookup returns CDR1 GTSNPN and CDR2 SVGIG (reference sequence). CDR3 sequence: CAWSEQGQFFEKLFF. In DNA form, the CDR3 reads TGTGCCTGGAGTGAGCAGGGTCAGTTCTTTGAAAAACTGTTTTTT.

The chain is built from TRBV6-1 and TRBJ1-5; D possibly corresponds to TRBD1 (5 bases). The V end was cut by 7 bases, the J end by 8 bases, with 12 bases between. The CDR3 runs 12 residues. Germline-derived CDR1 and CDR2 are MNHNS and SASEGT. The CDR3 sequence is CASTRAGEPQHF. In nucleotides, the CDR3 is TGTGCCAGCACCCGGGCGGGGGAGCCCCAGCATTTT.

This sequence joins TRBV28 and TRBJ2-5, with 14 bases fitting TRBD2. CDR3 length: 18 amino acids. The V gene's germline CDR1 is MDHEN and CDR2 SYDVKM. The J segment lost 4 bases and the V segment lost 5 bases, leaving 12 bases of the junction unmatched. CDR3 coding DNA: TGTGCCAGCAGTCCCGGGACTAGCGGGAGTGGGTTTGGAGAGACCCAGTACTTC. Translating it yields CASSPGTSGSGFGETQYF.

The chain employs TRBV19 and TRBJ1-4, with unresolved D. CDR1 and CDR2 from the germline V gene are LNHDA and SQIVND (reference sequence). V gave up 7 bases and J gave up 8 bases, with 20 bases separating them. CDR3 length: 15 amino acids. CDR3 in amino acids: CASTLQSEVGEKLFF. Here the CDR3 DNA reads TGTGCCAGTACCCTCCAATCGGAGGTTGGCGAAAAACTGTTTTTT.

CDR3 loop: CASNPYGFGNTIYF. In DNA form, the CDR3 reads TGTGCCAGCAACCCCTATGGTTTCGGAAACACCATATATTTT. The chain carries TRBV5-6 and TRBJ1-3; D unclear. CDR3 length: 14 residues. Germline CDR1 SGHDT, CDR2 YYEEEE. V was cut by 6 bases and J by 4 bases, with 14 bases left in between.

In this sample, this clone turned up a few times. This chain joins TRBV2 and TRBJ2-7; D gene ambiguous. The germline CDR1 and CDR2 sequences are SNHLY and FYNNEI. CDR3 length: 12 amino acids. V was shortened by 4 bases and J by 3 bases, with 7 bases between the two germline ends. This CDR3 reads CASSVNVYEQYF. The CDR3 region has the DNA TGTGCCAGCAGTGTAAATGTCTACGAGCAGTACTTC.

The chain couples TRBV5-8 to TRBJ1-2; D is undetermined. Germline V gives CDR1 SGHTS, CDR2 YDEGEE. The CDR3 contains 12 residues. The V end was cut by 2 bases, the J end by 4 bases, with 6 bases between. CDR3 nucleotides: TGTGCCAGCAGCTTATCGGGCTATGGCTACACCTTC. Protein sequence: CASSLSGYGYTF. The variable domain in full, with the rest retrieved from reference TRBV5-8 and TRBJ1-2, is EAGVTQSPTHLIKTRGQQATLRCSPISGHTSVYWYQQALGLGLQFLLWYDEGEERNRGNFPPRFSGRQFPNYSSELNVNALELEDSALYLCASSLSGYGYTFGSGTRLTVV.

The rearrangement joins TRBV27 to TRBJ2-1; D perhaps matches TRBD2 (5 bases). The length of the CDR3 is 14 residues. In germline, CDR1 is MNHEY, CDR2 SMNVEV (reference sequence). V lost 2 bases to trimming and J lost 10 bases, with 15 bases between them. CDR3 protein: CASSLLSDSGEQFF. The CDR3 coding sequence is TGTGCCAGCAGTTTACTATCGGACTCCGGCGAGCAGTTCTTC.

The sample holds a few counts of this clone. The V gene is TRBV28, the J gene TRBJ1-2; the match to TRBD1 covers 7 bases. The CDR3 loop spans 12 amino acids. Germline V lookup: CDR1 MDHEN, CDR2 SYDVKM. V lost 3 bases, J lost 13 bases, and 8 bases stayed unmatched. The CDR3 spells CASSFLTGVVTF. The CDR3 DNA follows: TGTGCCAGCAGTTTCCTAACAGGGGTAGTCACCTTC.

The rearrangement joins TRBV2 to TRBJ1-5; 10 bases match TRBD1. The V and J ends lost 8 bases and 1 base, in that order; junction bases with no gene match: 14. The CDR3 has 18 residues. The germline gives CDR1 SNHLY, CDR2 FYNNEI. CDR3: CASDLDRGTFRSNQPQHF. The CDR3 DNA reads TGTGCCAGCGACCTGGACAGGGGGACCTTTCGGAGCAATCAGCCCCAGCATTTT.

The chain combines TRBV7-2 with TRBJ2-1; 8 positions agree with TRBD1. CDR1 and CDR2 (germline): SGHTA, FQGNSA. The CDR3 is made up of 15 amino acids. The trim removed 1 base at V and 7 bases at J, leaving 6 bases unmatched. The CDR3 spells CASSLGRGHGNEQFF. In DNA form, the CDR3 reads TGTGCCAGCAGCTTAGGCAGGGGGCATGGTAATGAGCAGTTCTTC.

The V gene is TRBV30, the J gene TRBJ1-2; 8 bases fit TRBD1. The CDR3 is made up of 14 amino acids. The germline V gene encodes CDR1 GTSNPN and CDR2 SVGIG (reference sequence). J lost 7 bases, V lost 3 bases, and 10 bases had no gene match. The DNA for the CDR3 is TGTGCCTGGAGCCGGGACAGGCTTGGTCGTGGCTACACCTTC. This encodes CAWSRDRLGRGYTF.

The CDR3 DNA sequence: TGTGCCAGCAGACGGGATCCTGGCAGCAATCAGCCCCAGCATTTT. Translation: CASRRDPGSNQPQHF. This chain connects TRBV7-2 to TRBJ1-5; unclear D gene. CDR3 length: 15 amino acids. V shed 6 bases and J shed 1 base, with 13 bases lying between them. Germline-derived CDR1 and CDR2 are SGHTA and FQGNSA.

This sequence joins TRBV6-1 and TRBJ1-6; D perhaps matches TRBD1 (6 bases). Per the germline V gene, CDR1 is MNHNS and CDR2 is SASEGT. With 3 bases removed from V and 8 bases from J, the gap between germline ends came to 14 bases. This CDR3 spans 15 amino acids. The CDR3 nucleotides are TGTGCCAGCAGTGAGGACACAGGGTTGGATTCACCCCTCCACTTT. Its protein is CASSEDTGLDSPLHF.

Only one count was recorded for this clone. The chain links TRBV19 to TRBJ2-3, with D possibly being TRBD1 (5 bases). CDR3 length: 16 residues. Germline V gene sequence: CDR1 LNHDA, CDR2 SQIVND (reference sequence). V was clipped by 6 bases and J by 0 bases, with 16 bases between them. CDR3 region: CASSPRQGSSTDTQYF. The CDR3 region has the DNA TGTGCCAGTAGCCCTCGGCAGGGCTCTAGCACAGATACGCAGTATTTT. The full variable domain, rest sourced from reference TRBV19 and TRBJ2-3, is DGGITQSPKYLFRKEGQNVTLSCEQNLNHDAMYWYRQDPGQGLRLIYYSQIVNDFQKGDIAEGYSVSREKKESFPLTVTSAQKNPTAFYLCASSPRQGSSTDTQYFGPGTRLTVL.

The V call is TRBV6-5, the J call TRBJ1-1; 9 bases fit TRBD1. Per germline, CDR1 MNHEY and CDR2 SVGAGI. V was pared by 5 bases and J by 4 bases, with 2 bases of the junction left unmatched. The CDR3 loop spans 13 amino acids. The CDR3 sequence: CASSTGGFTEAFF. The DNA for the CDR3 is TGTGCCAGCAGTACAGGGGGCTTCACTGAAGCTTTCTTT.

The table lists this clone with a count of one. The V gene is TRBV11-2, the J gene TRBJ2-7, with no clear D. Trimming cost V 3 bases and J 6 bases, with 9 bases left between them. The CDR3 has 12 amino acids. CDR1 and CDR2 (germline): SGHAT, FQNNGV. The CDR3: CASSLENSEQYF. The CDR3 DNA reads as TGTGCCAGCAGCTTGGAGAATTCCGAGCAGTACTTC.

In DNA, the CDR3 is TGTGCCAGCAGCAGGACAGGGGGGTACATGAACACTGAAGCTTTCTTT. Translating gives CASSRTGGYMNTEAFF. The genes are TRBV5-8 and TRBJ1-1; 10 nucleotides align to TRBD1. Germline V CDR1 and CDR2: SGHTS, YDEGEE. There are 16 residues in the CDR3. V gave up 4 bases and J gave up 0 bases; unmatched junction bases: 6.

The gene calls are TRBV28 and TRBJ2-2; no reliable D call. The V gene lost 3 bases and the J gene lost 0 bases, with 8 bases spanning the gap. Germline V CDR1 and CDR2: MDHEN, SYDVKM. The CDR3 length is 15 residues. CDR3 sequence reads: CASSFVTTNTGELFF. The CDR3 DNA reads as TGTGCCAGCAGTTTTGTGACAACGAACACCGGGGAGCTGTTTTTT.

The chain is built from TRBV10-3 and TRBJ1-6; possibly TRBD1 for D (6 bases). The CDR3 totals 15 residues. The germline V gene has CDR1 ENHRY and CDR2 SYGVKD. Trimming pared 2 bases from V and 3 bases from J, leaving 8 bases between. The CDR3: CAISETGNYNSPLHF. The CDR3 DNA reads as TGTGCCATCAGTGAGACAGGGAACTATAATTCACCCCTCCACTTT.

The rearrangement uses TRBV9 and TRBJ2-1; D is undetermined. From germline, CDR1 is SGDLS and CDR2 YYNGEE. Trimming took off 0 bases at V and 4 bases at J, with 8 bases between the two ends. The CDR3 is 14 residues long. CDR3 coding DNA: TGTGCCAGCAGCGTAGATGAGGCTTACAATGAGCAGTTCTTC. This translates into CASSVDEAYNEQFF. The complete variable domain, with remaining parts taken from reference TRBV9 and TRBJ2-1, reads DSGVTQTPKHLITATGQRVTLRCSPRSGDLSVYWYQQSLDQGLQFLIQYYNGEERAKGNILERFSAQQFPDLHSELNLSSLELGDSALYFCASSVDEAYNEQFFGPGTRLTVL.

CDR3 coding DNA: TGTGCCAGCAGCTTTTACAGGAAGACTAGCACAGATACGCAGTATTTT. The encoded protein is CASSFYRKTSTDTQYF. This chain connects TRBV7-8 to TRBJ2-3; D might be TRBD1 (5 bases). In germline, CDR1 is SGHVS, CDR2 FQNEAQ. Trimming shortened V by 3 bases and J by 0 bases, and 13 bases separated the two germline ends. CDR3 length equals 16 residues.

V is TRBV5-1 and J is TRBJ2-3, with 12 bases that match TRBD2. The CDR3 covers 15 residues. Per the germline V gene, CDR1 is SGHRS and CDR2 is YFSETQ. Losses at the gene ends were 4 bases for V and 3 bases for J; bases not matched to a gene: 3. This chain's CDR3 is CASSMTSGGTDTQYF. In nucleotides, the CDR3 is TGCGCCAGCAGCATGACTAGCGGGGGTACAGATACGCAGTATTTT.

The V gene is TRBV4-3, the J gene TRBJ1-4; weak D call: TRBD1 (6 bases). CDR1 is LGHNA and CDR2 is YSLEER in the germline V gene. V dropped 4 bases and J dropped 3 bases, with 18 bases sitting between them. The CDR3 extends over 17 amino acids. For the CDR3, the DNA is TGCGCCAGCAGCCGAACCCCGACGACAGGAGCTAATGAAAAACTGTTTTTT. It yields the protein CASSRTPTTGANEKLFF.

This clone has only a few counts. The chain recombines TRBV10-3 with TRBJ1-5; D uncertain. V was clipped by 2 bases and J by 0 bases, with 20 bases between them. The CDR3 covers 19 residues. Germline V gene sequence: CDR1 ENHRY, CDR2 SYGVKD. CDR3 in DNA: TGTGCCATCAGTGAGGCGGGAAACCCCGGGAGGGATAGCAATCAGCCCCAGCATTTT. Residues: CAISEAGNPGRDSNQPQHF.

The chain uses TRBV6-5 and TRBJ1-4; perhaps TRBD1 as D (5 bases). V lost 6 bases to trimming and J lost 7 bases, with 9 bases between them. The length of the CDR3 is 12 residues. The germline gives CDR1 MNHEY, CDR2 SVGAGI. The CDR3: CASREGSEKLFF. CDR3 sequence (DNA): TGTGCCAGCAGGGAGGGGAGTGAAAAACTGTTTTTT.

The genes are TRBV18 and TRBJ1-2, with 12 positions matching TRBD1. V trimming: 1 base; J trimming: 2 bases; junction bases outside the gene matches: 14. Germline V lookup: CDR1 KGHSH, CDR2 LQKENI. This CDR3 comprises 20 residues. CDR3 nucleotide sequence: TGTGCCAGCTCACCACTTGGGACAGGGGGCAACTCAGCAATAAACTATGGCTACACCTTC. It specifies CASSPLGTGGNSAINYGYTF.

CDR3 region: CASSRKGQGNEQYF. CDR3 bases: TGTGCCAGCAGCCGGAAGGGACAGGGTAACGAGCAGTACTTC. The genes are TRBV6-6 and TRBJ2-7; TRBD1 aligns across 9 bases. J was trimmed by 5 bases and V by 6 bases; bases with no gene match: 8. Germline CDR1 reads MNHNY; CDR2 reads SVGAGI (reference sequence). The CDR3 runs 14 residues.